Listed below are T cell receptor beta chains from one sample, sequenced in a study of cytomegalovirus exposure and HLA in healthy donors. Libraries were prepared by immunoSEQ multiplex PCR; TCRdb keeps only in-frame clonotypes and omits some of them. The sample contains around 100,000 clones, just under 70% of which appear only once. Sequencing was performed on PBMCs. The receptors were gathered from a young man in good health and CMV-seropositive. Both conserved end residues are part of each CDR3. The D gene is left open where the match is weak. The size entry is marked missing in some rows and otherwise reads once, few, many or a size class.

>.|13|TRBV9|TRBJ2-7|.
CASSVAPDYEQYF
TGTGCCAGCAGCGTAGCCCCGGACTACGAGCAGTACTTC
>TRBD2|13|TRBV5-4|TRBJ2-3|.
CASSLAGGDTQYF
TGTGCCAGCAGCTTGGCGGGGGGAGATACGCAGTATTTT
>.|15|TRBV5-4|TRBJ2-5|once
CASSLSQGGRETQYF
TGTGCCAGCAGCTTAAGTCAGGGGGGTAGAGAGACCCAGTACTTC
>.|15|TRBV29-1|TRBJ1-5|.
CSVGGGQGTGQPQHF
TGCAGCGTTGGGGGGGGGCAGGGTACAGGTCAGCCCCAGCATTTT
>TRBD1|16|TRBV4-3|TRBJ1-2|.
CASSQDLPGTGMPSTF
TGCGCCAGCAGCCAAGATCTCCCTGGGACAGGGATGCCTTCCACCTTC
>TRBD2|16|TRBV5-4|TRBJ2-5|.
CASSLGISGAQETQYF
TGTGCCAGCAGCTTGGGAATAAGCGGGGCTCAAGAGACCCAGTACTTC
>TRBD2|13|TRBV7-6|TRBJ2-3|.
CASSSDLAGGTLF
TGTGCCAGCAGTTCTGACCTAGCGGGGGGGACACTTTTT
>.|13|TRBV25-1|TRBJ1-4|few
CASTQARDGKLFF
TGTGCCAGCACCCAAGCGAGGGATGGAAAACTGTTTTTT
>.|13|TRBV28|TRBJ1-6|.
CASSFSYNSPLHF
TGTGCCAGCAGTTTCAGTTATAATTCACCCCTCCACTTT
>.|13|TRBV27|TRBJ1-2|.
CASRRLTGGGYTF
TGTGCCAGCAGACGTTTGACAGGCGGAGGCTACACCTTC
>TRBD1|16|TRBV18|TRBJ1-5|.
CASSLPGQGARQPQHF
TGTGCCAGCTCACTCCCGGGACAGGGGGCGCGGCAGCCCCAGCATTTT
>.|13|TRBV28|TRBJ2-2|few
CASSSPPDGELFF
TGTGCCAGCAGTTCCCCCCCAGACGGGGAGCTGTTTTTT
>.|13|TRBV2|TRBJ1-5|.
CASSETSGQPQHF
TGTGCCAGCAGTGAGACCAGCGGCCAGCCCCAGCATTTT
>.|13|TRBV7-9|TRBJ2-5|.
CASSFGTAGAQYF
TGTGCCAGCAGCTTTGGGACGGCAGGGGCCCAGTACTTC